This record covers a single TCR beta chain. These data are taken from a study of shared clonotypes between healthy human individuals. Trimming stripped 4 bases from V and 5 bases from J, with 18 bases between. Germline lookup yields CDR1 MGHRA and CDR2 YSYEKL. The CDR3 spans 16 residues. Sequenced by immunoSEQ multiplex PCR; TCRdb stores in-frame clones only, minus some. Of 660,000 or so clones in the sample, approximately 96% were seen once. CD45RO-negative cells were positively selected for CCR7, leaving out terminally differentiated effector memory CD45RA+ cells. This receptor was obtained from a woman in her thirties in good health. The genes are TRBV4-1 and TRBJ2-1; weak D call: TRBD2 (5 bases). The sample was naive CD8+ T cells sorted from blood. In DNA, the CDR3 is TGCGCCAGCAGCCCACTGGTCCTACGGGATAACAATGAGCAGTTCTTC. The encoded protein is CASSPLVLRDNNEQFF.